This is a list of T cell receptor beta chains from one sample in a study of CD8 T cell repertoires and HIV-1 epitope variants. Antigen specificity for these receptors is unknown. The repertoire was sequenced with immunoSEQ multiplex PCR; TCRdb's copy has only in-frame clones and lacks some. Of several thousand clones in the sample, 60% to 80% are singletons; the top ten hold about 45%. Sequenced: cultured CD8+ T cells derived from PBMCs. Receptors originate from a male donor with HIV. The CDR3 runs from the conserved cysteine through the conserved F or W. Fields, in order: V gene, J gene, D gene, CDR3 length, clone size, CDR3 protein, CDR3 DNA. The D gene is left open where the match is weak. Only part of the rows carry a size: once, few, many, or a class if the clone is expanded.

V: TRBV2; J: TRBJ1-4; D: TRBD1; length: 17; size: -; CDR3: CASSDWAGGSDNEKLFF; DNA: TGTGCCAGCAGTGACTGGGCAGGGGGCAGTGATAATGAAAAACTGTTTTTT
V: TRBV6-1; J: TRBJ2-7; D: TRBD1; length: 13; size: -; CDR3: CASSLTGTYEQYF; DNA: TGTGCCAGCAGCCTGACAGGGACCTACGAGCAGTACTTC
V: TRBV2; J: TRBJ2-1; D: TRBD2; length: 15; size: -; CDR3: CASSLAGAWMNEQFF; DNA: TGTGCCAGCAGTCTAGCGGGGGCCTGGATGAATGAGCAGTTCTTC
V: TRBV9; J: TRBJ1-4; D: -; length: 14; size: -; CDR3: CASSVTWLNEKLFF; DNA: TGTGCCAGCAGCGTAACCTGGCTTAATGAAAAACTGTTTTTT
V: TRBV10-3; J: TRBJ1-1; D: -; length: 13; size: -; CDR3: CAISEGGTAEAFF; DNA: TGTGCCATCAGTGAGGGAGGGACCGCCGAAGCTTTCTTT
V: TRBV9; J: TRBJ2-2; D: -; length: 14; size: once; CDR3: CASSVGTDTGELFF; DNA: TGTGCCAGCAGCGTAGGGACAGACACCGGGGAGCTGTTTTTT
V: TRBV9; J: TRBJ2-1; D: TRBD2; length: 14; size: -; CDR3: CASSVGGGRDEQFF; DNA: TGTGCCAGCAGCGTAGGCGGGGGGAGAGATGAGCAGTTCTTC
V: TRBV5-1; J: TRBJ1-1; D: -; length: 13; size: few; CDR3: CASSLYGGTEAFF; DNA: TGCGCCAGCAGCTTATATGGGGGCACTGAAGCTTTCTTT
V: TRBV7-6; J: TRBJ2-7; D: -; length: 19; size: -; CDR3: CASSLGGLGSSGPAYEQYF; DNA: TGTGCCAGCAGCTTAGGAGGGTTGGGGTCCAGCGGGCCGGCCTACGAGCAGTACTTC
V: TRBV29-1; J: TRBJ1-1; D: -; length: 10; size: few; CDR3: CSVTDTEAFF; DNA: TGCAGCGTTACAGACACTGAAGCTTTCTTT
V: TRBV5-1; J: TRBJ1-1; D: -; length: 14; size: few; CDR3: CASSLASGGTEAFF; DNA: TGCGCCAGCAGCTTGGCCTCGGGTGGCACTGAAGCTTTCTTT
V: TRBV9; J: TRBJ2-2; D: -; length: 15; size: -; CDR3: CASSAWTADTGELFF; DNA: TGTGCCAGCAGCGCGTGGACAGCCGACACCGGGGAGCTGTTTTTT
V: TRBV7-9; J: TRBJ2-7; D: -; length: 13; size: -; CDR3: CASSSTGTYEQYF; DNA: TGTGCCAGCAGCTCAACGGGAACCTACGAGCAGTACTTC
V: TRBV28; J: TRBJ1-5; D: TRBD1; length: 14; size: few; CDR3: CASSEGTGNQPQHF; DNA: TGTGCCAGCAGTGAGGGGACAGGGAATCAGCCCCAGCATTTT
V: TRBV14; J: TRBJ2-1; D: TRBD2; length: 18; size: -; CDR3: CASSSGLAGGPRGNEQFF; DNA: TGTGCCAGCAGCTCGGGACTAGCGGGGGGGCCGCGGGGAAATGAGCAGTTCTTC
V: TRBV11-3; J: TRBJ1-1; D: -; length: 13; size: -; CDR3: CASSLGGNTEAFF; DNA: TGTGCCAGCAGCTTAGGGGGGAACACTGAAGCTTTCTTT
V: TRBV5-8; J: TRBJ1-3; D: -; length: 15; size: -; CDR3: CASTFVRFSGNTIYF; DNA: TGTGCCAGCACTTTCGTGAGATTCTCTGGAAACACCATATATTTT
V: TRBV29-1; J: TRBJ1-1; D: -; length: 12; size: -; CDR3: CSVEGGGTEAFF; DNA: TGCAGCGTTGAAGGGGGGGGGACTGAAGCTTTCTTT
V: TRBV9; J: TRBJ1-3; D: -; length: 16; size: -; CDR3: CASSLRDGSSGNTIYF; DNA: TGTGCCAGCAGCCTTCGGGACGGGAGCTCTGGAAACACCATATATTTT
V: TRBV19; J: TRBJ1-5; D: TRBD1; length: 14; size: -; CDR3: CASSPDRGGQPQHF; DNA: TGTGCCAGTAGTCCTGACAGGGGGGGTCAGCCCCAGCATTTT
V: TRBV5-4; J: TRBJ2-5; D: TRBD2; length: 14; size: -; CDR3: CASSLAGGGETQYF; DNA: TGTGCCAGCAGCTTAGCGGGGGGGGGAGAGACCCAGTACTTC
V: TRBV7-2; J: TRBJ2-1; D: -; length: 13; size: large; CDR3: CASSLDGASEQFF; DNA: TGTGCCAGCAGCTTAGACGGTGCCAGTGAGCAGTTCTTC
V: TRBV27; J: TRBJ2-7; D: -; length: 16; size: -; CDR3: CASRGTTTLGSYEQYF; DNA: TGTGCCAGCAGGGGTACAACGACCCTCGGCTCCTACGAGCAGTACTTC
V: TRBV25-1; J: TRBJ2-7; D: TRBD1; length: 17; size: medium-sized; CDR3: CASSSDRWDRETYEQYF; DNA: TGTGCCAGCAGTAGTGACCGATGGGACAGGGAAACCTACGAGCAGTACTTC
V: TRBV5-6; J: TRBJ2-7; D: -; length: 12; size: -; CDR3: CASTEVGREQYF; DNA: TGTGCCAGCACCGAAGTGGGACGCGAGCAGTACTTC
V: TRBV6-6; J: TRBJ1-1; D: -; length: 15; size: -; CDR3: CASSYLEGEATEAFF; DNA: TGTGCCAGCAGTTACTTAGAGGGAGAGGCGACTGAAGCTTTCTTT
V: TRBV11-3; J: TRBJ2-5; D: -; length: 14; size: -; CDR3: CASSLDAGQETQYF; DNA: TGTGCCAGCAGCTTAGACGCAGGGCAAGAGACCCAGTACTTC
V: TRBV9; J: TRBJ1-2; D: -; length: 15; size: -; CDR3: CASSASQGANYGYTF; DNA: TGTGCCAGCAGCGCCTCACAGGGAGCTAACTATGGCTACACCTTC
V: TRBV6-1; J: TRBJ1-3; D: -; length: 13; size: -; CDR3: CASTPGHGNTIYF; DNA: TGTGCCAGCACCCCGGGACATGGAAACACCATATATTTT
V: TRBV7-9; J: TRBJ2-3; D: TRBD2; length: 14; size: -; CDR3: CACQTSGNSDTQYF; DNA: TGTGCCTGCCAAACTAGCGGGAATTCAGATACGCAGTATTTT
V: TRBV6-5; J: TRBJ2-7; D: TRBD1; length: 14; size: -; CDR3: CASSYTGGEYEQYF; DNA: TGTGCCAGCAGTTACACAGGGGGCGAATACGAGCAGTACTTC
V: TRBV4-1; J: TRBJ1-1; D: -; length: 16; size: few; CDR3: CASSQLQTGLNTEAFF; DNA: TGCGCCAGCAGCCAATTACAGACAGGTCTGAACACTGAAGCTTTCTTT